A selection of T cell receptor beta chains follows, all from one sample in a study of blood T cell repertoires in COVID-19. Method: immunoSEQ multiplex PCR; TCRdb's copy keeps in-frame clones and lacks some. The sample records roughly 260,000 clones, around nine tenths being singletons. Material for sequencing was peripheral blood. The origin of the receptors is a man aged 40-50 years who had recovered from COVID-19. Each CDR3 is given with its conserved first and last residue. A D gene is named only where the DNA matches it firmly. Size is stated for part of the rows, as once, few or many counts, or as a class when the clone is expanded.

cdr3_aa,cdr3_nt,v_call,d_call,j_call,clone_size
CASTPTGRNTIYF,TGTGCCAGCACCCCGACAGGGAGAAACACCATATATTTT,TRBV6-5,TRBD1,TRBJ1-3,NA
CASSQDTRADTQYF,TGTGCCAGCAGCCAAGACACGCGAGCAGATACGCAGTATTTT,TRBV3-1/TRBV3-2,NA,TRBJ2-3,once
CASSLSSGSGFGEQFF,TGTGCCAGCAGCTTAAGTAGCGGGTCTGGGTTTGGTGAGCAGTTCTTC,TRBV7-9,TRBD2,TRBJ2-1,NA
CASSQAGGSFYEQYF,TGCGCCAGCAGCCAAGCGGGAGGGTCCTTCTACGAGCAGTACTTC,TRBV4-3,TRBD2,TRBJ2-7,NA
CASRRRREEAEAFF,TGTGCCAGCAGAAGACGCAGGGAGGAGGCTGAAGCTTTCTTT,TRBV6-5,NA,TRBJ1-1,NA
CASSTDTLSSDEQYF,TGCGCCAGCAGCACTGACACGCTCTCCTCCGACGAGCAGTACTTC,TRBV5-1,NA,TRBJ2-7,few
CASSTGGEQFF,TGTGCCAGCAGCACGGGTGGTGAGCAGTTCTTC,TRBV6-6,NA,TRBJ2-1,NA
CASGLGLAASYEQYF,TGTGCTAGTGGTTTGGGGCTAGCGGCCTCCTACGAGCAGTACTTC,TRBV12-5,TRBD2,TRBJ2-7,NA
CASSAWTGALINSGNTIYF,TGCGCCAGCAGCGCCTGGACAGGGGCGCTAATCAACTCTGGAAACACCATATATTTT,TRBV5-1,TRBD1,TRBJ1-3,NA
CASSAGLAGVWNEQFF,TGTGCCAGCAGCGCAGGACTAGCGGGAGTATGGAATGAGCAGTTCTTC,TRBV9,TRBD2,TRBJ2-1,NA
CASSPLANQPQHF,TGTGCCAGCAGTCCCCTGGCCAATCAGCCCCAGCATTTT,TRBV6-5,NA,TRBJ1-5,few
CASSTLTENTGELFF,TGTGCCAGCAGCACCCTTACAGAGAACACCGGGGAGCTGTTTTTT,TRBV7-9,NA,TRBJ2-2,NA
CASSRQGLMETQYF,TGTGCCAGCAGCAGACAGGGGCTAATGGAGACCCAGTACTTC,TRBV7-7,TRBD1,TRBJ2-5,NA
CSVEIVAKNIQYF,TGCAGCGTGGAAATAGTAGCCAAAAACATTCAGTACTTC,TRBV29-1,NA,TRBJ2-4,NA
CASSAYFSTDTQYF,TGTGCCAGCAGTGCCTACTTCAGCACAGATACGCAGTATTTT,TRBV28,NA,TRBJ2-3,NA
CAGDADSYNEQFF,TGCGCCGGAGACGCGGACTCCTACAATGAGCAGTTCTTC,TRBV29-1,NA,TRBJ2-1,NA
CSVALAGGGDTQYF,TGCAGCGTTGCTCTGGCGGGGGGGGGCGATACGCAGTATTTT,TRBV29-1,TRBD2,TRBJ2-3,NA
CASSYPPGGETQYF,TGTGCCAGCAGTTACCCCCCGGGTGGTGAGACCCAGTACTTC,TRBV6-2/TRBV6-3,NA,TRBJ2-5,NA
CSVTTGGRVSAEAFF,TGCAGCGTCACCACAGGGGGGAGGGTTAGCGCTGAAGCTTTCTTT,TRBV29-1,TRBD1,TRBJ1-1,NA
CASSAKFQETQYF,TGTGCCAGCTCAGCGAAATTTCAAGAGACCCAGTACTTC,TRBV18,NA,TRBJ2-5,NA
CAISGLAGGYTDTQYF,TGTGCCATCAGTGGATTAGCGGGAGGGTACACAGATACGCAGTATTTT,TRBV10-3,TRBD2,TRBJ2-3,NA
CASSYGGTSGGPRTIEQFF,TGTGCCAGCAGTTACGGTGGGACTAGCGGGGGCCCGAGGACAATTGAGCAGTTCTTC,TRBV6-2/TRBV6-3,TRBD2,TRBJ2-1,NA
CASSQDSAGTDTQYF,TGCGCCAGCAGCCAAGATTCGGCGGGGACAGATACGCAGTATTTT,TRBV4-3,NA,TRBJ2-3,NA
CASTPPPVRGRQETQYF,TGTGCCAGTACCCCACCCCCGGTGCGGGGGAGACAAGAGACCCAGTACTTC,TRBV19,TRBD2,TRBJ2-5,NA
CASSPNGGSYNEQFF,TGTGCCAGCAGTCCCAATGGCGGATCCTACAATGAGCAGTTCTTC,TRBV27,NA,TRBJ2-1,NA
CASSYTAGDGYTF,TGTGCCAGCAGTTACACCGCAGGGGATGGCTACACCTTC,TRBV6-5,NA,TRBJ1-2,NA
CASSYRDRYEQYF,TGTGCCAGCAGCTACAGGGATAGGTACGAGCAGTACTTC,TRBV5-6,NA,TRBJ2-7,NA
CASSPTGLDSYEQYF,TGCGCCAGCAGCCCAACAGGGCTAGACTCCTACGAGCAGTACTTC,TRBV5-1,NA,TRBJ2-7,NA
CASSPGQYNSPLHF,TGTGCCAGCAGTCCTGGGCAGTATAATTCACCCCTCCACTTT,TRBV27,NA,TRBJ1-6,NA
CSVVGDFLPYGYTF,TGCAGCGTTGTCGGGGATTTCCTCCCTTATGGCTACACCTTC,TRBV29-1,NA,TRBJ1-2,NA
CASAIYRAYEQYF,TGTGCCAGCGCCATATACAGGGCGTACGAGCAGTACTTC,TRBV6-5,NA,TRBJ2-7,NA
CAWSNSGSSSYEQYF,TGTGCCTGGAGTAATAGCGGATCGAGCTCCTACGAGCAGTACTTC,TRBV30,NA,TRBJ2-7,NA
CASSRGVIAEAFF,TGTGCCAGCAGCCGGGGGGTGATCGCTGAAGCTTTCTTT,TRBV9,NA,TRBJ1-1,NA
CASSLSGGIGEQYF,TGTGCCAGCTCCTTGAGCGGGGGGATCGGCGAGCAGTACTTC,TRBV6-5,TRBD2,TRBJ2-7,NA